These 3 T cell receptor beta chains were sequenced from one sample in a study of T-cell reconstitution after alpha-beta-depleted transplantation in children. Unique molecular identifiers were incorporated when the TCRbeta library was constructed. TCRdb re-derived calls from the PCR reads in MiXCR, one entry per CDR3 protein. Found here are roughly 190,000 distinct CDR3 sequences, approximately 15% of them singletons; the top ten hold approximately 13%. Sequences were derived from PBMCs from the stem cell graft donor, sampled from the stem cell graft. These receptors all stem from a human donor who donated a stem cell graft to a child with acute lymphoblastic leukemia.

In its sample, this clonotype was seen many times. In nucleotides, the CDR3 is TGCAGTGCCATGGGCCACAACACTGAAGCTTTCTTT. Amino acids: CSAMGHNTEAFF. This chain links TRBV20-1 with TRBJ1-1; D gene ambiguous. V lost 6 bases, J lost 2 bases, and 10 bases lay in between. There are 12 residues in the CDR3. Germline CDR1 reads DFQATT; CDR2 reads SNEGSKA (reference sequence).

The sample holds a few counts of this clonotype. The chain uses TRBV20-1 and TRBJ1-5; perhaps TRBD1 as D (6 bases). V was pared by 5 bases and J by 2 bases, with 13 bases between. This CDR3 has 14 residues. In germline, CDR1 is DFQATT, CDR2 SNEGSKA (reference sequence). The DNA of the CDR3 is TGCAGTGCTCCGGGGACAAGTGGCAATCAGCCCCAGCATTTT. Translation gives CSAPGTSGNQPQHF.

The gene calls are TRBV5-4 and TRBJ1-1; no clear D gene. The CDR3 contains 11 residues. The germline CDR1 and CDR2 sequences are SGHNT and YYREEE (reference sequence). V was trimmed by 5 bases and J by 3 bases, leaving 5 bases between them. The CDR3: CASRDHTEAFF. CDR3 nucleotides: TGTGCCAGCAGGGATCACACTGAAGCTTTCTTT.